Following are 18 T cell receptor beta chains from one sample sequenced in a study of PD-1 blockade in classical Hodgkin lymphoma. Following autologous stem cell transplantation, relapse occurred in every patient, and exposure to brentuximab vedotin varied. Sequencing was performed with immunoSEQ multiplex PCR; in TCRdb, only in-frame clones are kept and a portion is missing. The sample has 43,000 or so clones; about 90% are singletons. The sequences come from peripheral blood mononuclear cells (PBMCs), collected at baseline. The source is a human donor with classical Hodgkin lymphoma.

The CDR3 reads CASGSKTGGASYEQYF. The DNA for the CDR3 is TGTGCCAGCGGGAGCAAAACGGGGGGCGCCTCCTACGAGCAGTACTTC. The chain couples TRBV7-8 to TRBJ2-7; a possible D gene is TRBD2 (7 bases). The CDR3 is 16 residues long. V gave up 8 bases and J gave up 0 bases, with 20 bases separating them. Germline lookup yields CDR1 SGHVS and CDR2 FQNEAQ.

The chain recombines TRBV19 with TRBJ2-7, with D perhaps TRBD2 (7 bases). The CDR3 runs 12 residues. Germline V gives CDR1 LNHDA, CDR2 SQIVND (reference sequence). CDR3 DNA: TGTGCAAGTGGCGGGGGCATTTACGAGCAGTACTTC. This sequence encodes CASGGGIYEQYF.

The chain is built from TRBV5-1 and TRBJ1-1; the match to TRBD1 covers 7 bases. The CDR3 has 14 amino acids. Looked up from germline, CDR1 is SGHRS and CDR2 is YFSETQ. Trimming cost V 4 bases and J 3 bases; bases outside gene matches: 6. The CDR3 spells CASSATGPYTEAFF. The CDR3, as DNA: TGCGCCAGCAGCGCGACAGGGCCCTACACTGAAGCTTTCTTT.

In its sample, this clone was seen once. The chain couples TRBV11-1 to TRBJ2-5; TRBD2 matches 14 bases. The length of the CDR3 is 16 residues. CDR1 and CDR2 from the germline V gene are SGHAT and FQDESV (reference sequence). With 4 bases clipped from V and 1 base from J, the junction kept 2 bases outside the gene matches. CDR3 DNA sequence: TGTGCCAGCAGCTGGGGACTAGCGGGGGTCCAAGAGACCCAGTACTTC. Protein sequence: CASSWGLAGVQETQYF. The whole variable domain, remainder taken from reference TRBV11-1 and TRBJ2-5, is EAEVAQSPRYKITEKSQAVAFWCDPISGHATLYWYRQILGQGPELLVQFQDESVVDDSQLPKDRFSAERLKGVDSTLKIQPAELGDSAMYLCASSWGLAGVQETQYFGPGTRLLVL.

This chain uses TRBV6-5 with TRBJ1-5, with D possibly being TRBD1 (5 bases). The CDR3 covers 16 residues. With 2 bases removed from V and 0 bases from J, the gap between germline ends came to 11 bases. From germline, CDR1 is MNHEY and CDR2 SVGAGI. The chain's CDR3 is CASSYRGRGSNQPQHF. CDR3 nucleotides: TGTGCCAGCAGTTACCGGGGGAGGGGTAGCAATCAGCCCCAGCATTTT.

The chain links TRBV28 to TRBJ2-5; 9 bases align to TRBD1. V was clipped by 3 bases and J by 0 bases; unmatched bases: 11. Germline V gene sequence: CDR1 MDHEN, CDR2 SYDVKM. This CDR3 is 18 amino acids long. CDR3 protein: CASSFKLFRDRDQETQYF. Written as DNA, the CDR3 is TGTGCCAGCAGTTTCAAGCTATTCCGGGACAGGGACCAAGAGACCCAGTACTTC.

This clone was counted once. V is TRBV7-9 and J is TRBJ2-1; unclear D gene. The CDR3 runs to 16 residues. Germline V CDR1 and CDR2: SEHNR, FQNEAQ (reference sequence). V was cut by 0 bases and J by 5 bases, with 14 bases left in between. CDR3 residues: CASSLASGPPHNEQFF. CDR3 nucleotides: TGTGCCAGCAGCTTAGCGTCCGGGCCACCCCACAATGAGCAGTTCTTC.

V is TRBV28 and J is TRBJ2-3; D is perhaps TRBD1 or TRBD2 (6 bases each). The CDR3 contains 18 residues. Germline V gene lookup returns CDR1 MDHEN and CDR2 SYDVKM. V was shortened by 3 bases and J by 0 bases, with 19 bases between the two germline ends. CDR3 protein: CASSFQGWGAGSTDTQYF. The CDR3 DNA follows: TGTGCCAGCAGTTTTCAGGGCTGGGGGGCAGGAAGCACAGATACGCAGTATTTT.

The V and J genes are TRBV16 and TRBJ2-2, with TRBD2 as a possible D gene (6 bases). The CDR3 loop spans 17 amino acids. Germline loops: CDR1 KGHSY, CDR2 FQNENV. Trimming removed 0 bases at V and 4 bases at J, with 15 bases between. The CDR3 DNA follows: TGTGCCAGCAGCCAATCCTTCCGGGGGTCGTCCACCGGGGAGCTGTTTTTT. Residues: CASSQSFRGSSTGELFF.

This clone was detected only a few times. V is TRBV27 and J is TRBJ2-4, with 10 bases identical to TRBD2. Germline CDR1 reads MNHEY; CDR2 reads SMNVEV (reference sequence). V dropped 5 bases and J dropped 7; count of bases not matched to a gene: 5. CDR3 length: 14 amino acids. Written as DNA, the CDR3 is TGTGCCAGCAGTATTCTAGCGGGAGCGAACATTCAGTACTTC. Translated: CASSILAGANIQYF.

This clone was seen a single time. V is TRBV28 and J is TRBJ2-3, with D tentatively TRBD1 or TRBD2 (7 bases each). Trimming removed 3 bases at V and 2 bases at J, with 18 bases between. This CDR3 has 17 residues. The germline V gene has CDR1 MDHEN and CDR2 SYDVKM. The DNA of the CDR3 is TGTGCCAGCAGTTTCACGCAGGGGGGAGGGCCCACAGATACGCAGTATTTT. Residues: CASSFTQGGGPTDTQYF.

The V gene is TRBV9, the J gene TRBJ1-2; D remains unclear. This CDR3 is built from 12 residues. CDR1 is SGDLS, CDR2 YYNGEE, per germline. The V end was cut by 0 bases, the J end by 3 bases, with 3 bases between. The CDR3 region is CASSVGYYGYTF. The CDR3 DNA sequence: TGTGCCAGCAGCGTAGGATACTATGGCTACACCTTC.

The CDR3 DNA sequence: TGCAGCGTTGCTGAGGGACTTCTGGGCAATCAGCCCCAGCATTTT. It translates to CSVAEGLLGNQPQHF. The chain joins TRBV29-1 to TRBJ1-5; a possible D gene is TRBD1 (5 bases). CDR1 and CDR2 (germline): SQVTM, ANQGSEA. The CDR3 runs to 15 residues. The V end was cut by 4 bases, the J end by 2 bases, with 15 bases between.

The chain is built from TRBV7-2 and TRBJ1-1; no definite D call. Germline CDR1 reads SGHTA; CDR2 reads FQGNSA. The CDR3 is 12 amino acids. Deletions cut 1 base from V and 6 bases from J, with 6 bases between. The CDR3 nucleotides read TGTGCCAGCAGCTTAGGAGGGTCTGAAGCTTTCTTT. Protein sequence: CASSLGGSEAFF.

This chain connects TRBV13 to TRBJ2-3; TRBD2 matches at 14 bases. CDR1 and CDR2 (germline): PRHDT, FYEKMQ (reference sequence). V gave up 3 bases and J gave up 7 bases; unmatched junction bases: 12. This CDR3 comprises 18 residues. CDR3 nucleotides: TGTGCCAGCAGCTTCTCCGGGACTAGCGGGAGAGGGGAAAATACGCAGTATTTT. It yields the protein CASSFSGTSGRGENTQYF. Full variable domain (remainder filled in from reference TRBV13 and TRBJ2-3): AAGVIQSPRHLIKEKRETATLKCYPIPRHDTVYWYQQGPGQDPQFLISFYEKMQSDKGSIPDRFSAQQFSDYHSELNMSSLELGDSALYFCASSFSGTSGRGENTQYFGPGTRLTVL.

CDR3 in DNA: TGTGCCAGCAGTGGGAGCGAGACCCAGTACTTC. Its protein product is CASSGSETQYF. The rearrangement uses TRBV25-1 and TRBJ2-5; D is unclear. V lost 4 bases and J lost 5, with 5 bases in between. This CDR3 is built from 11 residues. The germline V gene has CDR1 MGHDK and CDR2 SYGVNS. Together with reference TRBV25-1 and TRBJ2-5, the CDR3 gives the full variable domain: EADIYQTPRYLVIGTGKKITLECSQTMGHDKMYWYQQDPGMELHLIHYSYGVNSTEKGDLSSESTVSRIRTEHFPLTLESARPSHTSQYLCASSGSETQYFGPGTRLLVL.

This chain joins TRBV7-6 and TRBJ2-1, with 9 bases aligning to TRBD2. The trim removed 1 base at V and 4 bases at J, leaving 2 bases unmatched. CDR1 is SGHVS, CDR2 FNYEAQ, per germline. The CDR3 runs 15 residues. The CDR3 sequence is CASSLGLAGYNEQFF. The CDR3 bases are TGTGCCAGCAGCTTAGGGCTAGCGGGGTACAATGAGCAGTTCTTC.

V is TRBV28 and J is TRBJ2-2, with D unresolved. Germline assignment: CDR1 MDHEN and CDR2 SYDVKM. The CDR3 extends over 13 amino acids. Trimming took 7 bases from V and 1 from J, leaving 7 bases between them. The CDR3 here is CASISQNTGELFF. CDR3 bases: TGTGCCAGCATTAGCCAGAACACCGGGGAGCTGTTTTTT.